The 31 T cell receptor beta chains in this list originate from one sample, sequenced in a study of response to subunit inactivated influenza vaccine. A single record per CDR3 protein comes from TCRdb applying MiXCR to the RT-PCR reads. Of more than 550,000 distinct CDR3 sequences listed, 12% are singletons. Sequenced material: PBMCs from blood, taken on the day of vaccination. The source is a man between 50 and 59 years old who received an inactivated influenza vaccine.

At least ten counts were recorded for this clonotype. The chain has TRBV10-3 and TRBJ2-2; 8 bases align to TRBD1. Trimming removed 11 bases from V and 4 bases from J; junction bases left unmatched: 12. The CDR3 has 15 residues. CDR1 is ENHRY, CDR2 SYGVKD, per germline. The CDR3 DNA reads as TGTGCCTCCCACGGACAGGGCAGGTTCACCGGGGAGCTGTTTTTT. Translated, it gives CASHGQGRFTGELFF.

This clonotype was observed a handful of times. The chain joins TRBV19 to TRBJ1-6; D remains unclear. The V gene lost 3 bases and the J gene lost 0 bases, with 6 bases spanning the gap. Germline CDR1 LNHDA, CDR2 SQIVND (reference sequence). There are 15 residues in the CDR3. The CDR3 loop is CASSIGSSYNSPLHF. The CDR3 region has the DNA TGTGCCAGTAGTATTGGGAGCTCCTATAATTCACCCCTCCACTTT. Full variable domain (remainder filled in from reference TRBV19 and TRBJ1-6): DGGITQSPKYLFRKEGQNVTLSCEQNLNHDAMYWYRQDPGQGLRLIYYSQIVNDFQKGDIAEGYSVSREKKESFPLTVTSAQKNPTAFYLCASSIGSSYNSPLHFGNGTRLTVT.

CDR3 DNA sequence: TGCAGTGCTCCAACTAGCGGGAGGCCCGGGGCGCAGTATTTT. This sequence encodes CSAPTSGRPGAQYF. This chain uses TRBV20-1 with TRBJ2-3; 12 bases match TRBD2. The CDR3 spans 14 residues. Germline trimming cut 5 bases from V and 10 bases from J; bases unmatched to any gene: 10. The germline V gene has CDR1 DFQATT and CDR2 SNEGSKA (reference sequence).

This clonotype was counted ten times or more. The chain couples TRBV5-1 to TRBJ2-7, with a weak D call TRBD2 (5 bases). In germline, CDR1 is SGHRS, CDR2 YFSETQ. The CDR3 is 14 residues long. Deletions cut 4 bases from V and 5 bases from J, with 16 bases between. CDR3: CASSGGLPQDEQYF. The CDR3 coding sequence is TGCGCCAGCAGCGGCGGACTGCCGCAGGACGAGCAGTACTTC.

This clonotype was recorded a few times. The chain is built from TRBV12-3 or TRBV12-4 and TRBJ2-7; perhaps TRBD1 as D (7 bases). V shed 5 bases and J shed 7 bases, with 27 bases lying between them. The CDR3 sequence is 17 residues long. CDR3 sequence (DNA): TGTGCCAGCAGTGAACTTCTAGGGGGCGCAGGGACTCGAGAGCAGTACTTC. Amino acid sequence: CASSELLGGAGTREQYF.

This sequence joins TRBV10-2 and TRBJ1-5; no reliable D call. Per germline, CDR1 WSHSY and CDR2 SAAADI. This CDR3 region has 15 residues. V lost 6 bases, J lost 2 bases, and 14 bases lay in between. The CDR3 loop is CASSEGTSGNQPQHF. CDR3 sequence (DNA): TGCGCCAGCAGCGAGGGAACTTCGGGCAATCAGCCCCAGCATTTT.

In regard to this clonotype: One junction end does not reproduce the germline sequence, and a read error may be involved. This chain uses TRBV12-3 or TRBV12-4 with TRBJ2-1; 7 bases are a match to TRBD1. The CDR3 length is 15 residues. The CDR3 is CASNLGGRSYNEQFF. The CDR3, as DNA: TGTGCCAGCAATTTAGGGGGCAGGTCCTACAATGAGCAGTTCTTC.

The rearrangement uses TRBV7-2 and TRBJ2-7, with D possibly being TRBD1 (5 bases). The V gene's germline CDR1 is SGHTA and CDR2 FQGNSA. Trimming took 2 bases from V and 6 from J, leaving 8 bases between them. CDR3 length: 12 amino acids. This CDR3 reads CASSLSGIEQYF. CDR3 coding DNA: TGTGCCAGCAGCTTATCAGGGATCGAGCAGTACTTC.

This clonotype turned up a few times. The rearrangement joins TRBV6-1 to TRBJ2-4; D gene ambiguous. CDR1 and CDR2 (germline): MNHNS, SASEGT. The CDR3 consists of 13 residues. V was clipped by 6 bases and J by 7 bases, with 13 bases between them. In DNA, the CDR3 is TGTGCCAGCAGCCGTCAGGCCGGGAACATTCAGTACTTC. Amino acids: CASSRQAGNIQYF.

The J gene is TRBJ1-5, the V gene TRBV19; D is undetermined. The CDR3 loop spans 17 amino acids. Germline V gene sequence: CDR1 LNHDA, CDR2 SQIVND (reference sequence). V was pared by 4 bases and J by 6 bases, with 22 bases between. The CDR3 sequence is CASSTTPQTGVGQPQHF. The CDR3, as DNA: TGTGCCAGTAGTACAACCCCCCAGACCGGGGTGGGTCAGCCCCAGCATTTT.

This chain's CDR3 is CASRRGQGIAGELFF. The CDR3 DNA reads TGTGCCAGCAGAAGAGGACAGGGAATTGCCGGGGAGCTGTTTTTT. The genes are TRBV4-2 and TRBJ2-2; the match to TRBD1 covers 8 bases. Germline V gives CDR1 LGHNA, CDR2 YNFKEQ. V trimming: 6 bases; J trimming: 6 bases; junction bases outside the gene matches: 9. The CDR3 totals 15 residues.

The CDR3 nucleotides are TGTGCCAGCAGCTTGGCTTATATGGCTAGCGGGGGGAACACCGGGGAGCTGTTTTTT. Amino acid sequence: CASSLAYMASGGNTGELFF. This chain joins TRBV5-6 and TRBJ2-2, with 10 bases that match TRBD2. J lost 1 base, V lost 0 bases, and 9 bases had no gene match. The CDR3 length is 19 residues. Germline V gene sequence: CDR1 SGHDT, CDR2 YYEEEE.

This clonotype was detected ten times or more. The chain carries TRBV20-1 and TRBJ2-1; 10 bases are shared with TRBD2. The CDR3 runs to 15 residues. Germline-derived CDR1 and CDR2 are DFQATT and SNEGSKA (reference sequence). After removal of 7 bases from V and 7 bases from J, the junction contained 13 bases not matched to a gene. CDR3 sequence: CSVKPGLAIANEQFF. The CDR3 bases are TGCAGTGTTAAACCGGGACTAGCGATCGCGAATGAGCAGTTCTTC.

This clonotype appeared a few times. The chain couples TRBV7-8 to TRBJ1-1, with 7 bases fitting TRBD1. The V gene's germline CDR1 is SGHVS and CDR2 FQNEAQ. This CDR3 spans 15 amino acids. V lost 6 bases to trimming and J lost 4 bases; unmatched junction nucleotides: 11. DNA of the CDR3: TGTGCCAGCAGGGATGGAGGGGGCGCAGGCACTGAAGCTTTCTTT. Amino acids: CASRDGGGAGTEAFF.

This clonotype was counted a few times. The gene calls are TRBV10-3 and TRBJ2-1, with a tentative D call TRBD2 (6 bases). CDR1 and CDR2 from the germline V gene are ENHRY and SYGVKD. V lost 3 bases and J 10 bases, leaving 13 bases between the germline ends. CDR3 size: 13 residues. This chain's CDR3 is CAISDGTPPEQFF. The CDR3, as DNA: TGTGCCATCAGTGACGGGACTCCACCCGAGCAGTTCTTC.

V and J are TRBV6-1 and TRBJ2-2, with D perhaps being TRBD1 or TRBD2 (5 bases each). Germline V gene data show CDR1 as MNHNS and CDR2 as SASEGT. V was trimmed by 6 bases and J by 3 bases, leaving 11 bases between them. The CDR3 is 14 residues long. The CDR3 DNA is TGTGCCAGCAGCCGGGGACCCGACACCGGGGAGCTGTTTTTT. Translation gives CASSRGPDTGELFF.

This clonotype was seen at least ten times. This chain uses TRBV28 with TRBJ1-3, with D perhaps TRBD1 (5 bases). Germline CDR1 MDHEN, CDR2 SYDVKM. V lost 2 bases and J 4 bases, leaving 9 bases between the germline ends. The CDR3 loop spans 14 amino acids. CDR3 in DNA: TGTGCCAGCAGTTTAGGAGGGGACGGAAACACCATATATTTT. Translation: CASSLGGDGNTIYF. The whole variable domain, filled in from reference TRBV28 and TRBJ1-3, reads DVKVTQSSRYLVKRTGEKVFLECVQDMDHENMFWYRQDPGLGLRLIYFSYDVKMKEKGDIPEGYSVSREKKERFSLILESASTNQTSMYLCASSLGGDGNTIYFGEGSWLTVV.

The chain employs TRBV7-8 and TRBJ2-5; 8 bases agree with TRBD2. V lost 8 bases to trimming and J lost 4 bases; unmatched junction nucleotides: 6. Germline CDR1 SGHVS, CDR2 FQNEAQ. CDR3 length: 13 amino acids. CDR3 amino acids: CASRGGRRETQYF. CDR3 coding DNA: TGTGCCAGCCGGGGGGGCCGGAGAGAGACCCAGTACTTC.

V usage is TRBV5-4 and J usage is TRBJ2-5; no definite D call. V lost 4 bases and J 4 bases, leaving 11 bases between the germline ends. Germline lookup yields CDR1 SGHNT and CDR2 YYREEE (reference sequence). The CDR3 totals 13 residues. CDR3 sequence: CASSVSLGETQYF. Written as DNA, the CDR3 is TGTGCCAGCAGCGTTAGCCTTGGAGAGACCCAGTACTTC. Filled out from reference TRBV5-4 and TRBJ2-5, the complete variable domain reads ETGVTQSPTHLIKTRGQQVTLRCSSQSGHNTVSWYQQALGQGPQFIFQYYREEENGRGNFPPRFSGLQFPNYSSELNVNALELDDSALYLCASSVSLGETQYFGPGTRLLVL.

This clonotype was seen only a few times. The chain is built from TRBV28 and TRBJ2-5, with a possible D match to TRBD2 (5 bases). V shed 2 bases and J shed 1 base, with 8 bases lying between them. The V gene's germline CDR1 is MDHEN and CDR2 SYDVKM. The CDR3 runs to 14 residues. The CDR3 sequence: CASSLRETQETQYF. The CDR3 DNA reads as TGTGCCAGCAGTTTAAGGGAGACCCAAGAGACCCAGTACTTC.

There are many counts of this clonotype. The chain links TRBV5-1 to TRBJ2-3; D is undetermined. The germline V gene encodes CDR1 SGHRS and CDR2 YFSETQ. The V and J ends lost 0 bases and 6 bases respectively, with 17 bases between them. The CDR3 sequence is 16 residues long. The CDR3, as DNA: TGCGCCAGCAGCTTGGACCAGTTCCCCACCAGGGATACGCAGTATTTT. Its translation: CASSLDQFPTRDTQYF.

The chain joins TRBV5-1 to TRBJ1-1; 7 nucleotides match TRBD1. Per germline, CDR1 SGHRS and CDR2 YFSETQ. The CDR3 covers 14 residues. Trimming took 4 bases from V and 6 from J; bases not matched to a gene: 9. The CDR3 DNA reads TGCGCCAGCAGCCCACAGGGGCTTAACGCTGAAGCTTTCTTT. This sequence encodes CASSPQGLNAEAFF.

This clonotype has a handful of counts. V gene TRBV27 combines with J gene TRBJ2-7; no definite D call. Germline CDR1 is MNHEY and CDR2 is SMNVEV (reference sequence). The CDR3 has 10 residues. V gave up 8 bases and J gave up 4 bases, with 6 bases separating them. Here the CDR3 reads CASGQYEQYF. The CDR3 coding sequence is TGTGCCAGCGGGCAGTACGAGCAGTACTTC.

This clonotype turned up a few times. This chain uses TRBV7-2 with TRBJ1-2; unclear D gene. Germline CDR1 SGHTA, CDR2 FQGNSA. The CDR3 runs to 15 residues. The V gene lost 1 base and the J gene lost 8 bases, with 17 bases spanning the gap. In nucleotides, the CDR3 is TGTGCCAGCAGCTTAGGGCCCGCGGGAGCAAGGGGCTACACCTTC. It codes for CASSLGPAGARGYTF.

The table lists this clonotype with a few counts. The chain uses TRBV4-1 and TRBJ2-4, with D hard to call. There are 16 residues in the CDR3. V was clipped by 1 base and J by 0 bases, with 10 bases between them. Germline lookup yields CDR1 MGHRA and CDR2 YSYEKL. As DNA, the CDR3 is TGCGCCAGCAGCCAAGGCTGGGGATTAGCCAAAAACATTCAGTACTTC. Its protein is CASSQGWGLAKNIQYF.

A few counts support this clonotype. Written as DNA, the CDR3 is TGTGCCAGCAGTGAACAGCACTCCTACGAGCAGTACTTC. Translated, it gives CASSEQHSYEQYF. The rearrangement links TRBV6-1 to TRBJ2-7; D is ambiguous. The V gene lost 2 bases and the J gene lost 0 bases, with 5 bases spanning the gap. Germline CDR1 and CDR2: MNHNS and SASEGT. The CDR3 has 13 residues.

This clonotype was counted a few times. The chain uses TRBV5-5 and TRBJ2-3; D is possibly TRBD1 (5 bases). Trimming pared 2 bases from V and 0 bases from J, leaving 10 bases between. The CDR3 has 15 amino acids. Germline CDR1 and CDR2: SGHKS and YYEKEE (reference sequence). The CDR3 DNA reads as TGTGCCAGCAGCTTTGGGGCCTTAAGCACAGATACGCAGTATTTT. This sequence encodes CASSFGALSTDTQYF. Together with reference TRBV5-5 and TRBJ2-3, the CDR3 gives the full variable domain: DAGVTQSPTHLIKTRGQQVTLRCSPISGHKSVSWYQQVLGQGPQFIFQYYEKEERGRGNFPDRFSARQFPNYSSELNVNALLLGDSALYLCASSFGALSTDTQYFGPGTRLTVL.

Only a few counts were recorded for this clonotype. This chain links TRBV6-5 with TRBJ1-1; the D is unclear. CDR1 is MNHEY and CDR2 is SVGAGI in the germline V gene. The CDR3 contains 11 residues. Deletions cut 2 bases from V and 12 bases from J, with 10 bases between. The CDR3 coding sequence is TGTGCCAGCAGTTACCACTTGGGGACTTTCTTT. Translation gives CASSYHLGTFF.

This clonotype was recorded a few times. The chain joins TRBV7-2 to TRBJ2-7; a possible D gene is TRBD2 (5 bases). Trimming left V 0 bases short and J 3 bases short, with 12 bases between. This CDR3 comprises 15 residues. Germline loops: CDR1 SGHTA, CDR2 FQGNSA. CDR3 protein: CASSLAVAGVYEQYF. The CDR3 bases are TGTGCCAGCAGCTTAGCGGTAGCCGGGGTCTACGAGCAGTACTTC.

The table lists this clonotype with many counts. The DNA of the CDR3 is TGTGCCATCAGTGGGGGGACAGGGGCCTACGAGCAGTACTTC. Translation: CAISGGTGAYEQYF. The chain combines TRBV10-3 with TRBJ2-7; TRBD1 matches 10 bases. The V gene end was trimmed by 4 bases and the J gene end by 2 bases; junction bases not matched to a gene: 2. This CDR3 comprises 14 residues. CDR1 and CDR2 (germline): ENHRY, SYGVKD.

This clonotype was seen a handful of times. This chain joins TRBV7-2 and TRBJ2-5; no reliable D call. Per germline, CDR1 SGHTA and CDR2 FQGNSA. CDR3 length equals 12 residues. V lost 5 bases and J 5 bases, leaving 9 bases between the germline ends. CDR3 sequence (DNA): TGTGCCAGCAGCCCACAGCTGGAGACCCAGTACTTC. Translating it yields CASSPQLETQYF.